Listed below are T cell receptor beta chains from one sample, sequenced in a study of cytomegalovirus exposure and HLA in healthy donors. The table came from immunoSEQ multiplex PCR; TCRdb's copy has only in-frame clones and leaves some out. Altogether fewer than 150,000 clones are present, about 68% being singletons, with the ten largest covering 3.5% to 5%. Sequenced: PBMCs. These TCRs come from a woman aged 40 to 50 in good health and CMV-seropositive. The CDR3 runs from the conserved cysteine through the conserved F or W. D genes are given only for firm matches. Where a row states a size, it is once, few, many or the class of an expanded clone; other rows omit it.

size,D,V,J,CDR3,DNA
-,-,TRBV7-9,TRBJ2-1,CASGSRGPVNEQFF,TGTGCCAGCGGTAGTAGAGGGCCTGTCAATGAGCAGTTCTTC
-,TRBD1,TRBV5-1,TRBJ2-5,CASSLKGQQETQYF,TGCGCCAGCAGCTTGAAGGGACAGCAAGAGACCCAGTACTTC
-,-,TRBV25-1,TRBJ2-1,CASSDWEERAGWGNEQFF,TGTGCCAGCAGTGATTGGGAGGAGCGGGCGGGGTGGGGGAATGAGCAGTTCTTC
-,TRBD1,TRBV7-9,TRBJ1-1,CASSADRGRDTEAFF,TGTGCCAGCAGCGCAGACAGGGGGCGGGACACTGAAGCTTTCTTT
once,-,TRBV5-6,TRBJ2-5,CASSLSWDYQETQYF,TGTGCCAGCAGCTTGTCCTGGGACTACCAAGAGACCCAGTACTTC
-,TRBD1,TRBV2,TRBJ2-5,CASSVTGSKTQYF,TGTGCCAGCAGCGTGACAGGGTCCAAGACCCAGTACTTC
-,-,TRBV19,TRBJ1-1,CASSIWGTTEAFF,TGTGCCAGTAGTATTTGGGGCACAACTGAAGCTTTCTTT
few,TRBD2,TRBV19,TRBJ2-1,CASSGTSVINEQFF,TGTGCCAGTAGTGGGACTAGCGTTATCAATGAGCAGTTCTTC
-,TRBD1,TRBV28,TRBJ1-2,CASSPLPGQGAGGYTF,TGTGCCAGCAGCCCCTTACCGGGACAGGGGGCAGGCGGCTACACCTTC
-,-,TRBV7-2,TRBJ2-3,CASSGRVITDTQYF,TGTGCCAGCAGCGGGCGGGTCATCACAGATACGCAGTATTTT
-,-,TRBV5-1,TRBJ1-1,CASSTGALQGTEAFF,TGCGCCAGCAGCACTGGGGCCCTTCAAGGGACTGAAGCTTTCTTT
-,-,TRBV6-1,TRBJ1-1,CASRLQAYTEAFF,TGTGCCAGCAGGCTCCAGGCATACACTGAAGCTTTCTTT
-,TRBD1,TRBV13,TRBJ2-7,CASSLRQGGEQYF,TGTGCCAGCAGCCTACGACAGGGGGGCGAGCAGTACTTC
once,TRBD1,TRBV29-1,TRBJ2-7,CSVGEQGNTYEQYF,TGCAGCGTTGGAGAACAGGGGAACACCTACGAGCAGTACTTC
-,-,TRBV6-5,TRBJ2-4,CASSYSLGAAKNIQYF,TGTGCCAGCAGTTACTCGCTGGGGGCGGCCAAAAACATTCAGTACTTC
-,-,TRBV7-2,TRBJ2-7,CASSPRLDRTTYEQYF,TGTGCCAGCAGCCCCCGCCTCGACAGGACCACCTACGAGCAGTACTTC
-,-,TRBV4-2,TRBJ2-7,CASSRERGLPSEQYF,TGTGCCAGCAGCCGAGAGAGGGGACTCCCTTCCGAGCAGTACTTC
-,TRBD1,TRBV7-6,TRBJ2-7,CASSLGGTGSYEQYF,TGTGCCAGCAGCTTGGGCGGGACAGGCTCCTACGAGCAGTACTTC
-,TRBD2,TRBV27,TRBJ2-7,CASSRTSGSYEQYF,TGTGCCAGCAGTAGGACTAGCGGGAGTTACGAGCAGTACTTC
-,TRBD1,TRBV7-9,TRBJ1-2,CSSSFAGGEANYGYTF,TGTTCCAGCAGCTTTGCAGGGGGCGAGGCGAACTATGGCTACACCTTC
-,-,TRBV19,TRBJ1-1,CATGTLNTEAFF,TGTGCCACTGGGACACTGAACACTGAAGCTTTCTTT
-,-,TRBV5-5,TRBJ1-3,CASSTADTSSGNTIYF,TGTGCCAGCAGCACAGCAGACACGAGCTCTGGAAACACCATATATTTT
few,TRBD2,TRBV4-1,TRBJ2-1,CASSLLGLANSEQFF,TGCGCCAGCAGCCTATTGGGACTAGCGAACTCTGAGCAGTTCTTC
-,-,TRBV25-1,TRBJ2-2,CASSGTRARGELFF,TGTGCCAGCAGTGGAACGAGGGCTCGTGGGGAGCTGTTTTTT
many,-,TRBV29-1,TRBJ1-1,CSVDGGGWMNTEAFF,TGCAGCGTTGATGGTGGGGGGTGGATGAACACTGAAGCTTTCTTT
-,-,TRBV7-2,TRBJ1-6,CASSPQGNSPLHF,TGTGCCAGCAGCCCACAGGGAAATTCACCCCTCCACTTT
-,TRBD2,TRBV6-1,TRBJ2-2,CASSSSGRMGGELFF,TGTGCCAGCAGTTCTAGCGGGAGAATGGGCGGGGAGCTGTTTTTT
-,TRBD2,TRBV2,TRBJ2-1,CASRERGGRNEQFF,TGTGCCAGCAGAGAGCGGGGGGGTAGGAATGAGCAGTTCTTC
few,TRBD1,TRBV6-1,TRBJ1-2,CASSGRGTASLGYGYTF,TGTGCCAGCAGTGGAAGGGGGACAGCCTCCTTGGGCTATGGCTACACCTTC
-,-,TRBV7-9,TRBJ2-3,CASSLEPVTDTQYF,TGTGCCAGCAGCTTAGAGCCGGTCACAGATACGCAGTATTTT
once,TRBD2,TRBV11-3,TRBJ2-1,CASSPRRLAALGYEQFF,TGTGCCAGCAGCCCCCGCCGACTAGCGGCCCTGGGCTATGAGCAGTTCTTC
-,TRBD2,TRBV6-1,TRBJ2-2,CASSEEAKLAGYTGELFF,TGTGCCAGCAGTGAAGAGGCCAAACTAGCGGGATACACCGGGGAGCTGTTTTTT
-,TRBD1,TRBV9,TRBJ1-2,CASSVTGAGYGYTF,TGTGCCAGCAGCGTGACAGGGGCAGGGTATGGCTACACCTTC
-,TRBD1,TRBV2,TRBJ2-7,CASTGGGEQYF,TGTGCCAGCACAGGGGGCGGCGAGCAGTACTTC
-,-,TRBV6-4,TRBJ2-2,CASSALTGTGELFF,TGTGCCAGCAGTGCCTTGACGGGAACCGGGGAGCTGTTTTTT
-,TRBD1,TRBV5-6,TRBJ2-2,CASSEYHRGRPDYTGELFF,TGTGCCAGCAGCGAATACCACAGGGGGCGTCCGGACTACACCGGGGAGCTGTTTTTT
-,TRBD1,TRBV10-3,TRBJ1-2,CAISRQGMGYGYTF,TGTGCCATCAGTCGACAGGGGATGGGGTATGGCTACACCTTC
-,TRBD2,TRBV5-1,TRBJ2-2,CASSLAAGETGELFF,TGCGCCAGCAGCTTGGCCGCGGGGGAAACCGGGGAGCTGTTTTTT
-,-,TRBV2,TRBJ1-2,CASSEVLGGPNYGYTF,TGTGCCAGCAGTGAAGTGTTGGGGGGGCCTAACTATGGCTACACCTTC